The next 30 T cell receptor beta chains were all read from a single sample in a study of cytotoxic CD8 clonotypes in ibrutinib-treated CLL. Clones were read by immunoSEQ multiplex PCR, and TCRdb kept only the in-frame ones, dropping some. The table lists 250,000 to 350,000 clones, around 77% of them singletons, with about 5.8% in the top ten. The source was PBMCs, collected at disease progression, from a patient treated with ibrutinib. These receptors were taken from a human donor with chronic lymphocytic leukemia.

The chain has TRBV7-9 and TRBJ2-1, with 7 bases aligning to TRBD2. The V gene's germline CDR1 is SEHNR and CDR2 FQNEAQ (reference sequence). This CDR3 region has 14 residues. The ends lost 0 bases at V and 7 bases at J; junction bases unmatched: 3. CDR3 region: CASSLAWGGNEQFF. The CDR3 bases are TGTGCCAGCAGCTTAGCGTGGGGAGGGAATGAGCAGTTCTTC.

This chain joins TRBV11-2 and TRBJ1-2, with a weak D call TRBD1 (5 bases). The CDR3 consists of 16 residues. V was pared by 1 base and J by 4 bases, with 16 bases between. The germline CDR1 and CDR2 sequences are SGHAT and FQNNGV. CDR3 region: CASSLGSGLEVYGYTF. CDR3 coding DNA: TGTGCCAGCAGCTTAGGCTCGGGACTCGAAGTCTATGGCTACACCTTC.

The chain joins TRBV19 to TRBJ2-7, with 7 positions matching TRBD1. Germline trimming cut 2 bases from V and 8 bases from J; bases unmatched to any gene: 9. The CDR3 length is 14 residues. CDR1 is LNHDA, CDR2 SQIVND, per germline (reference sequence). The CDR3 coding sequence is TGTGCCAGTAGTATACTCCCCGGGACAGAACAGCAGTACTTC. Residues: CASSILPGTEQQYF. The entire variable domain, with the rest obtained from reference TRBV19 and TRBJ2-7, is as follows: DGGITQSPKYLFRKEGQNVTLSCEQNLNHDAMYWYRQDPGQGLRLIYYSQIVNDFQKGDIAEGYSVSREKKESFPLTVTSAQKNPTAFYLCASSILPGTEQQYFGPGTRLTVT.

The genes are TRBV11-2 and TRBJ2-2, with 7 bases that match TRBD1. With V trimmed by 2 bases and J by 0 bases, 3 bases remained unmatched. The CDR3 is made up of 16 amino acids. CDR1 SGHAT and CDR2 FQNNGV come from the germline V gene. The CDR3 region is CASSLYDRANTGELFF. The CDR3 DNA is TGTGCCAGCAGCTTATATGACAGGGCGAACACCGGGGAGCTGTTTTTT.

This clone has a handful of counts. J is TRBJ2-1 and V is TRBV4-2; a possible D gene is TRBD2 (5 bases). Trimming pared 0 bases from V and 10 bases from J, leaving 13 bases between. This CDR3 comprises 14 residues. The germline V gene encodes CDR1 LGHNA and CDR2 YNFKEQ. The CDR3 is CASSQEGQRTEQFF. The DNA of the CDR3 is TGTGCCAGCAGCCAAGAAGGGCAGCGGACCGAGCAGTTCTTC.

The chain has TRBV10-3 and TRBJ2-5; 9 positions agree with TRBD1. V shed 6 bases, J shed 5 bases, and the junction held 4 bases outside the gene matches. The CDR3 loop spans 13 amino acids. CDR1 is ENHRY and CDR2 is SYGVKD in the germline V gene. The DNA for the CDR3 is TGTGCCATCAGGGGACAGGGCTTGGAGACCCAGTACTTC. It encodes CAIRGQGLETQYF.

The V and J genes are TRBV10-1 and TRBJ2-3; D is undetermined. Trimming removed 0 bases at V and 6 bases at J, with 10 bases between. Germline V gene lookup returns CDR1 WNHNN and CDR2 SYGVQD (reference sequence). This CDR3 region has 14 residues. The chain's CDR3 is CASSESAGRDTQYF. In nucleotides, the CDR3 is TGCGCCAGCAGTGAGTCGGCCGGCCGGGATACGCAGTATTTT.

This clone was recorded a few times. This chain links TRBV29-1 with TRBJ1-1, with 8 bases matching TRBD1. With V trimmed by 7 bases and J by 0 bases, 4 bases remained unmatched. Germline CDR1 SQVTM, CDR2 ANQGSEA. The CDR3 extends over 13 amino acids. The CDR3 reads CSGDRGLNTEAFF. The CDR3 DNA follows: TGCAGCGGTGACAGGGGACTGAACACTGAAGCTTTCTTT.

The gene calls are TRBV27 and TRBJ1-1, with 10 bases lining up with TRBD1. The CDR3 spans 17 residues. Germline assignment: CDR1 MNHEY and CDR2 SMNVEV (reference sequence). The ends lost 6 bases at V and 0 bases at J; junction bases unmatched: 10. The CDR3 loop is CASRIRGTGAVNTEAFF. CDR3 nucleotides: TGTGCCAGCAGGATCAGGGGGACAGGGGCAGTGAACACTGAAGCTTTCTTT.

The rearrangement joins TRBV6-5 to TRBJ1-2; TRBD1 matches at 9 bases. CDR3 length equals 14 residues. Germline trimming cut 5 bases from V and 6 bases from J; bases unmatched to any gene: 7. Germline V gene data show CDR1 as MNHEY and CDR2 as SVGAGI. The CDR3 reads CASSTPGQGNGYTF. CDR3 nucleotides: TGTGCCAGCAGTACACCGGGACAGGGTAATGGCTACACCTTC.

This clone appeared a single time. The chain employs TRBV5-1 and TRBJ2-2; weak D call: TRBD2 (6 bases). CDR3 length: 17 residues. Germline V CDR1 and CDR2: SGHRS, YFSETQ. The ends were cut back, 1 base at V and 2 bases at J, with 15 bases in the middle. CDR3 in amino acids: CASSLLWGGRNTGELFF. CDR3 sequence (DNA): TGCGCCAGCAGCTTGCTCTGGGGAGGACGTAACACCGGGGAGCTGTTTTTT.

This chain links TRBV14 with TRBJ1-1; D gene unclear. This CDR3 is built from 13 residues. Between the trimmed V and J ends, which lost 4 bases and 2 bases, there was a span of 8 bases. Per the germline V gene, CDR1 is SGHDN and CDR2 is FVKESK. In DNA form, the CDR3 reads TGTGCCAGCAGCCTGGGGAGAAACACTGAAGCTTTCTTT. This sequence encodes CASSLGRNTEAFF.

For the CDR3, the DNA is TGTGCCAGCAGCTCCCCGGGACGGTTAGCTAACTATGGCTACACCTTC. This encodes CASSSPGRLANYGYTF. The chain employs TRBV5-6 and TRBJ1-2, with D perhaps matching TRBD1 (5 bases). CDR1 SGHDT and CDR2 YYEEEE come from the germline V gene. The CDR3 contains 16 residues. The V and J ends lost 3 bases and 0 bases respectively, with 15 bases between them.

The rearrangement uses TRBV2 and TRBJ1-6; unclear D gene. CDR1 is SNHLY, CDR2 FYNNEI, per germline. Trimming took 7 bases from V and 9 from J, leaving 19 bases between them. The CDR3 has 15 amino acids. CDR3 sequence: CASTPLGFTPSPLHF. In nucleotides, the CDR3 is TGTGCCAGCACCCCCCTGGGATTCACCCCTTCACCCCTCCACTTT.

The chain carries TRBV19 and TRBJ2-3; no firm D call. Germline V CDR1 and CDR2: LNHDA, SQIVND (reference sequence). The CDR3 totals 13 residues. The V end lost 3 bases, the J end lost 1 base, and 5 bases lay between the germline ends. The DNA for the CDR3 is TGTGCCAGTAGTATCTACGGCACAGATACGCAGTATTTT. Translated: CASSIYGTDTQYF.

V is TRBV5-4 and J is TRBJ2-1; 9 nucleotides match TRBD1. Germline V gene lookup returns CDR1 SGHNT and CDR2 YYREEE (reference sequence). This CDR3 is built from 15 residues. The trim removed 2 bases at V and 4 bases at J, leaving 4 bases unmatched. CDR3 DNA: TGTGCCAGCAGCTTCCGGGACAGGGCTTACAATGAGCAGTTCTTC. Protein product: CASSFRDRAYNEQFF.

This clone was observed once. The rearrangement uses TRBV7-9 and TRBJ2-2; maybe TRBD2 (5 bases). The CDR3 length is 14 residues. The germline V and J ends were trimmed by 8 bases and 3 bases, with 13 bases remaining between them. Looked up from germline, CDR1 is SEHNR and CDR2 is FQNEAQ (reference sequence). DNA of the CDR3: TGTGCCAGCCGAGGGCAACCCGACACCGGGGAGCTGTTTTTT. Residues: CASRGQPDTGELFF.

This rearrangement joins TRBV29-1 to TRBJ2-2; 10 bases match TRBD2. Germline CDR1 and CDR2: SQVTM and ANQGSEA. After removal of 0 bases from V and 7 bases from J, the junction contained 5 bases not matched to a gene. The CDR3 is made up of 15 amino acids. The CDR3 region has the DNA TGCAGCGTTGAAGACGGGACTAGCGTTGTCGGGGAGCTGTTTTTT. Its translation is CSVEDGTSVVGELFF.

This chain links TRBV10-2 with TRBJ2-7; D is ambiguous. This CDR3 comprises 15 residues. The V end lost 6 bases, the J end lost 3 bases, and 18 bases lay between the germline ends. Germline CDR1 is WSHSY and CDR2 is SAAADI. Written as DNA, the CDR3 is TGCGCCAGCAGCGCTTTGGGTGGCTCGATCTACGAGCAGTACTTC. It codes for CASSALGGSIYEQYF.

This chain connects TRBV5-1 to TRBJ2-5; D is unclear. V dropped 0 bases and J dropped 5 bases, with 11 bases sitting between them. Germline-derived CDR1 and CDR2 are SGHRS and YFSETQ. This CDR3 has 14 amino acids. The CDR3 DNA follows: TGCGCCAGCAGCTTGGTAACAAGGTGGGAGACCCAGTACTTC. It is translated as CASSLVTRWETQYF.

The chain has TRBV11-2 and TRBJ2-1; D is perhaps TRBD2 (5 bases). Looked up from germline, CDR1 is SGHAT and CDR2 is FQNNGV. The V and J ends lost 4 bases and 8 bases respectively, with 15 bases between them. There are 14 residues in the CDR3. This chain's CDR3 is CASSWTGFLDEQFF. The CDR3 coding sequence is TGTGCCAGCAGCTGGACTGGTTTCCTCGATGAGCAGTTCTTC.

The chain uses TRBV11-2 and TRBJ1-1; D is uncertain. CDR1 and CDR2 from the germline V gene are SGHAT and FQNNGV. Trimming cost V 2 bases and J 1 base, with 11 bases left between them. CDR3 length: 15 amino acids. CDR3: CASSLYWMGNTEAFF. The CDR3 DNA follows: TGTGCCAGCAGCTTATATTGGATGGGGAACACTGAAGCTTTCTTT.

The CDR3 bases are TGTGCCAGCAGCTTAGAGACTAGCGGCGAGCAGTACTTC. Encoded protein: CASSLETSGEQYF. The V call is TRBV11-2, the J call TRBJ2-7; 9 positions match TRBD2. Per the germline V gene, CDR1 is SGHAT and CDR2 is FQNNGV. V lost 0 bases and J lost 6; bases outside the gene matches: 0. This CDR3 is built from 13 residues.

The rearrangement links TRBV21-1 to TRBJ2-7; the D call of TRBD2 is as the table states it, not checked on the DNA. TRBV21-1 is noted as a pseudogene. The CDR3 consists of 18 residues. The CDR3 sequence: CASSKGTSGSDSSYEQYF. DNA for the CDR3: TGTGCCAGCAGCAAAGGGACTAGCGGGAGTGATAGCTCCTACGAGCAGTACTTC.

J is TRBJ1-5 and V is TRBV4-1; maybe TRBD1 (5 bases). Germline assignment: CDR1 MGHRA and CDR2 YSYEKL. The CDR3 is 16 amino acids. V shed 2 bases and J shed 4 bases, with 15 bases lying between them. CDR3 loop: CASSQPGGSNNQPQHF. The CDR3 DNA reads as TGCGCCAGCAGCCAACCCGGGGGGTCGAATAATCAGCCCCAGCATTTT.

CDR3 DNA: TGCAGCGTTGGCCTAGCGGGGGGTGGTGAGCAGTACTTC. Residues: CSVGLAGGGEQYF. V gene TRBV29-1 combines with J gene TRBJ2-7; 11 bases map to TRBD2. The trim removed 4 bases at V and 7 bases at J, leaving 6 bases unmatched. The CDR3 has 13 residues. Germline V CDR1 and CDR2: SQVTM, ANQGSEA.

A few counts support this clone. The V call is TRBV29-1, the J call TRBJ1-2; no firm D call. V lost 7 bases, J lost 5 bases, and 14 bases lay in between. The germline CDR1 and CDR2 sequences are SQVTM and ANQGSEA. The CDR3 has 12 amino acids. In nucleotides, the CDR3 is TGCAGCGCCGGCGCCGCGGAGTATGGCTACACCTTC. This encodes CSAGAAEYGYTF.

This clone was recorded a few times. The junction shows a germline mismatch at one end, possibly a read error. V usage is TRBV15 and J usage is TRBJ1-2; D not certain. This CDR3 contains 13 residues. In germline, CDR1 is LNHNV, CDR2 YYDKDF (reference sequence). The DNA of the CDR3 is TGTGCCACCAGCAGAGCGGCACAGTATGACTACACCTTC. Translating it yields CATSRAAQYDYTF.

This rearrangement joins TRBV14 to TRBJ1-2, with D uncertain. The length of the CDR3 is 13 residues. CDR1 SGHDN and CDR2 FVKESK come from the germline V gene. Trimming pared 6 bases from V and 9 bases from J, leaving 17 bases between. The CDR3 reads CASSLPGSNRYTF. The CDR3 nucleotides are TGTGCCAGCAGTCTCCCGGGGAGTAATCGCTACACCTTC.

The V and J genes are TRBV10-3 and TRBJ2-2, with 8 bases fitting TRBD1. CDR1 and CDR2 (germline): ENHRY, SYGVKD. The J segment lost 0 bases and the V segment lost 11 bases, leaving 8 bases of the junction unmatched. The CDR3 has 15 residues. The CDR3 is CAAGPGGSNTGELFF. The CDR3 DNA sequence: TGTGCCGCCGGCCCAGGGGGCTCGAACACCGGGGAGCTGTTTTTT.